A single sample is the source of the 32 T cell receptor beta chains below, sequenced in a study of control samples from healthy donors and cancer patients. The repertoire was sequenced with immunoSEQ multiplex PCR; TCRdb's copy has only in-frame clones and lacks some. Of 95,000 to 110,000 clones in the sample, approximately 90% were seen once. Material for sequencing was PBMCs. The receptor source for this set is a man aged 55 to 69 with lung cancer.

The chain carries TRBV7-2 and TRBJ1-5, with a possible D match to TRBD1 (5 bases). Germline assignment: CDR1 SGHTA and CDR2 FQGNSA. V dropped 5 bases and J dropped 0 bases, with 11 bases sitting between them. The CDR3 length is 15 residues. In nucleotides, the CDR3 is TGTGCCAGCAGCCCGCAGGGTACTAGCAATCAGCCCCAGCATTTT. Encoded protein: CASSPQGTSNQPQHF.

The chain joins TRBV7-9 to TRBJ2-1; no reliable D call. Germline CDR1 and CDR2: SEHNR and FQNEAQ (reference sequence). V gave up 1 base and J gave up 10 bases, with 23 bases separating them. The CDR3 consists of 17 residues. The CDR3 DNA reads TGTGCCAGCAGCTTAGATGAGTGGGGTACAGACAATTGGGAGCAGTTCTTC. It specifies CASSLDEWGTDNWEQFF. The full variable domain, completed using reference TRBV7-9 and TRBJ2-1, is DTGVSQNPRHKITKRGQNVTFRCDPISEHNRLYWYRQTLGQGPEFLTYFQNEAQLEKSRLLSDRFSAERPKGSFSTLEIQRTEQGDSAMYLCASSLDEWGTDNWEQFFGPGTRLTVL.

V usage is TRBV7-9 and J usage is TRBJ1-6; D is unclear. Trimming removed 4 bases at V and 13 bases at J, with 14 bases between. CDR3 length equals 13 residues. Germline CDR1 SEHNR, CDR2 FQNEAQ (reference sequence). CDR3 bases: TGTGCCAGCAGCTCATCACCTAATGTTCCCCTCCACTTT. Translated: CASSSSPNVPLHF.

The chain has TRBV5-1 and TRBJ1-1, with TRBD1 as a possible D gene (6 bases). The length of the CDR3 is 15 residues. Germline CDR1 is SGHRS and CDR2 is YFSETQ. V was cut by 3 bases and J by 6 bases, with 18 bases left in between. Here the CDR3 reads CASSWAGGRGAEAFF. CDR3 bases: TGCGCCAGCAGCTGGGCGGGGGGGCGGGGGGCTGAAGCTTTCTTT.

The chain links TRBV27 to TRBJ2-1, with TRBD2 matching 8 bases. Germline CDR1 and CDR2: MNHEY and SMNVEV (reference sequence). CDR3 length equals 16 residues. V lost 5 bases, J lost 3 bases, and 9 bases stayed unmatched. The CDR3 DNA follows: TGTGCCAGCAGTGGGAGGGGCGGGGGGCTCTACAATGAGCAGTTCTTC. Protein product: CASSGRGGGLYNEQFF.

The chain carries TRBV4-1 and TRBJ1-5; D uncertain. The CDR3 spans 13 residues. Germline V gives CDR1 MGHRA, CDR2 YSYEKL. With 0 bases removed from V and 4 bases from J, the gap between germline ends came to 4 bases. CDR3 amino acids: CASSQENNQPQHF. The CDR3 DNA sequence: TGCGCCAGCAGCCAAGAAAATAATCAGCCCCAGCATTTT.

This chain connects TRBV4-2 to TRBJ2-3, with D uncertain. The CDR3 sequence is 16 residues long. V dropped 0 bases and J dropped 2 bases, with 12 bases sitting between them. Germline values: CDR1 LGHNA, CDR2 YNFKEQ. The CDR3 bases are TGTGCCAGCAGCCAAGATATGCAGCGCAACACAGATACGCAGTATTTT. Translated: CASSQDMQRNTDTQYF.

This chain connects TRBV24-1 to TRBJ2-1; D is perhaps TRBD1 (5 bases). V lost 2 bases, J lost 3 bases, and 13 bases lay in between. The CDR3 length is 16 residues. The germline gives CDR1 KGHDR, CDR2 SFDVKD. In DNA, the CDR3 is TGTGCCACCAGTGATTATGGACAACTTGACTACAATGAGCAGTTCTTC. As protein: CATSDYGQLDYNEQFF.

The chain couples TRBV14 to TRBJ1-2, with a weak D call TRBD1 (5 bases). The CDR3 runs to 13 residues. Germline V gene lookup returns CDR1 SGHDN and CDR2 FVKESK. The ends were cut back, 1 base at V and 4 bases at J, with 7 bases in the middle. In DNA form, the CDR3 reads TGTGCCAGCAGCCAAGGGGGGAGCTATGGCTACACCTTC. This encodes CASSQGGSYGYTF.

The rearrangement uses TRBV5-1 and TRBJ2-1; 7 bases map to TRBD2. The ends lost 0 bases at V and 5 bases at J; junction bases unmatched: 8. The CDR3 is 16 residues long. The germline V gene encodes CDR1 SGHRS and CDR2 YFSETQ. CDR3 region: CASSLGGTSADNEQFF. CDR3 DNA: TGCGCCAGCAGCTTGGGGGGTACTAGCGCCGACAATGAGCAGTTCTTC.

V usage is TRBV6-5 and J usage is TRBJ1-1; TRBD1 agrees at 10 bases. Trimming at V came to 7 bases and at J to 3 bases, leaving 5 bases not matched to a gene. The V gene's germline CDR1 is MNHEY and CDR2 SVGAGI. The CDR3 has 14 amino acids. CDR3 DNA sequence: TGTGCCAGCAAAAGACAGGGGGCGGACACTGAAGCTTTCTTT. It specifies CASKRQGADTEAFF.

The V gene is TRBV19, the J gene TRBJ1-5; D call uncertain. The V and J ends lost 3 bases and 11 bases respectively, with 17 bases between them. Germline lookup yields CDR1 LNHDA and CDR2 SQIVND (reference sequence). The CDR3 is 14 amino acids. The CDR3 coding sequence is TGTGCCAGTAGTATGGGTCGGCCAAGTTGGGCCCAGCATTTT. Its protein product is CASSMGRPSWAQHF.

The genes are TRBV6-6 and TRBJ2-3, with 8 bases lining up with TRBD2. V was pared by 6 bases and J by 2 bases, with 7 bases of the junction left unmatched. The CDR3 length is 15 residues. Germline CDR1 and CDR2: MNHNY and SVGAGI (reference sequence). In nucleotides, the CDR3 is TGTGCCAGCAGCAATGAGCGGGGGACCACAGATACGCAGTATTTT. Translating gives CASSNERGTTDTQYF.

This chain links TRBV27 with TRBJ2-1; 8 bases align to TRBD2. The J segment lost 5 bases and the V segment lost 5 bases, leaving 8 bases of the junction unmatched. The CDR3 has 15 amino acids. Germline-derived CDR1 and CDR2 are MNHEY and SMNVEV (reference sequence). The CDR3 is CASSAGTRKNNEQFF. The CDR3 nucleotides read TGTGCCAGCAGTGCCGGGACTAGGAAGAACAATGAGCAGTTCTTC.

The chain joins TRBV7-6 to TRBJ2-6, with D uncertain. Germline V gives CDR1 SGHVS, CDR2 FNYEAQ. The CDR3 is 14 amino acids. V was cut by 2 bases and J by 1 base, with 3 bases left in between. The CDR3 loop reads CASSLFSGANVLTF. The CDR3 DNA reads as TGTGCCAGCAGCTTATTTTCTGGGGCCAACGTCCTGACTTTC.

The rearrangement links TRBV12-1 to TRBJ1-2; the table's TRBD1 call for D was not verified on the DNA. TRBV12-1 is a pseudogene locus. CDR3 size: 15 residues. DNA for the CDR3: TGTGCCAGCAGCTATTATCTGACAGGGGGCTATGGCTACACCTTC. This translates into CASSYYLTGGYGYTF.

The J gene is TRBJ2-5, the V gene TRBV4-2; no reliable D call. The V and J ends lost 0 bases and 4 bases respectively, with 12 bases between them. Germline V gene lookup returns CDR1 LGHNA and CDR2 YNFKEQ. CDR3 size: 15 residues. The DNA for the CDR3 is TGTGCCAGCAGCCAAGATTTAAGTAGCCGAGAGACCCAGTACTTC. Its protein is CASSQDLSSRETQYF.

This chain links TRBV11-2 with TRBJ1-4; D not certain. The V gene lost 0 bases and the J gene lost 0 bases, with 14 bases spanning the gap. From germline, CDR1 is SGHAT and CDR2 FQNNGV. The CDR3 has 18 amino acids. The CDR3 coding sequence is TGTGCCAGCAGCTTAGATCTTCTCACAATTGCAACTAATGAAAAACTGTTTTTT. Encoded protein: CASSLDLLTIATNEKLFF.

The rearrangement uses TRBV5-4 and TRBJ1-5; D gene uncertain. The V and J ends lost 1 base and 6 bases respectively, with 11 bases between them. Germline V gene sequence: CDR1 SGHNT, CDR2 YYREEE (reference sequence). The CDR3 covers 14 residues. The CDR3 nucleotides are TGTGCCAGCAGCTTGTTCGGCAGAAGTCAGCCCCAGCATTTT. This translates into CASSLFGRSQPQHF.

Only one count was recorded for this clone. This chain uses TRBV19 with TRBJ2-1; perhaps D is TRBD1 or TRBD2 (6 bases each). Deletions cut 1 base from V and 4 bases from J, with 20 bases between. Looked up from germline, CDR1 is LNHDA and CDR2 is SQIVND (reference sequence). This CDR3 is 18 amino acids long. The CDR3 DNA follows: TGTGCCAGTAGTATAGGGATCCGGGGGCAGGGGTTTTACAATGAGCAGTTCTTC. It encodes CASSIGIRGQGFYNEQFF.

This clone has just a few counts. The chain joins TRBV6-4 to TRBJ1-6; D not certain. In germline, CDR1 is MRHNA, CDR2 SNTAGT. The CDR3 has 15 residues. The V end was cut by 2 bases, the J end by 6 bases, with 11 bases between. CDR3 nucleotide sequence: TGTGCCAGCAGTGACCAACCTGCCGGTAATTCACCCCTCCACTTT. Encoded protein: CASSDQPAGNSPLHF.

This sequence joins TRBV11-2 and TRBJ2-5; D remains unclear. Germline V gene lookup returns CDR1 SGHAT and CDR2 FQNNGV. V was clipped by 0 bases and J by 2 bases, with 10 bases between them. The CDR3 is 15 amino acids. DNA for the CDR3: TGTGCCAGCAGCTTAGATCACCTTTTACAAGAGACCCAGTACTTC. Protein sequence: CASSLDHLLQETQYF.

CDR3 sequence: CASSEGFAGAGYTF. The DNA for the CDR3 is TGTGCCAGCAGTGAAGGGTTTGCAGGGGCTGGCTACACCTTC. The chain has TRBV6-1 and TRBJ1-2; D perhaps matches TRBD1 (6 bases). Deletions cut 1 base from V and 7 bases from J, with 13 bases between. The V gene's germline CDR1 is MNHNS and CDR2 SASEGT. The CDR3 contains 14 residues.

V and J are TRBV18 and TRBJ1-2; D remains unclear. The CDR3 loop spans 13 amino acids. The V gene lost 4 bases and the J gene lost 8 bases, with 14 bases spanning the gap. Germline-derived CDR1 and CDR2 are KGHSH and LQKENI. The CDR3 nucleotides are TGTGCCAGCTCACAGGGTGATCTGCGCGGCTACACCTTC. Translated: CASSQGDLRGYTF.

This clone was seen just once. The rearrangement joins TRBV11-3 to TRBJ2-5, with 9 bases aligning to TRBD1. The J segment lost 2 bases and the V segment lost 5 bases, leaving 9 bases of the junction unmatched. CDR3 size: 16 residues. Germline V gene data show CDR1 as SGHNT and CDR2 as YENEEA. CDR3 amino acids: CASSNNRGLGQETQYF. The CDR3 bases are TGTGCCAGCAGCAACAACAGGGGGCTGGGTCAAGAGACCCAGTACTTC.

The chain links TRBV5-1 to TRBJ2-3, with 9 bases aligning to TRBD1. Losses at the gene ends were 0 bases for V and 9 bases for J; bases not matched to a gene: 8. CDR1 and CDR2 (germline): SGHRS, YFSETQ. The CDR3 contains 15 residues. CDR3 amino acids: CASSLAGTGTLTQYF. CDR3 coding DNA: TGCGCCAGCAGCTTGGCCGGGACAGGGACCCTAACGCAGTATTTT.

The chain couples TRBV3-1 (or the pseudogene TRBV3-2) to TRBJ2-3; D gene unclear. CDR3 length: 14 amino acids. Germline V CDR1 and CDR2: LGHDT, YNNKEL (reference sequence). Trimming took off 3 bases at V and 4 bases at J, with 11 bases between the two ends. In DNA form, the CDR3 reads TGTGCCAGCAGCCAGCGACTTTACCCAGATACGCAGTATTTT. Translation: CASSQRLYPDTQYF.

This chain uses TRBV20-1 with TRBJ1-1; D perhaps matches TRBD1 (5 bases). V was shortened by 6 bases and J by 11 bases, with 16 bases between the two germline ends. CDR3 length: 11 amino acids. Germline-derived CDR1 and CDR2 are DFQATT and SNEGSKA (reference sequence). This CDR3 is CSARPTGNAFF. In DNA form, the CDR3 reads TGCAGTGCCCGCCCAACAGGTAACGCTTTCTTT.

This clone was found a few times. The chain carries TRBV6-1 and TRBJ1-2, with D unclear. Germline CDR1 reads MNHNS; CDR2 reads SASEGT. CDR3 length: 13 residues. Trimming removed 2 bases from V and 4 bases from J, with 8 bases in between. Written as DNA, the CDR3 is TGTGCCAGCAGTGAAACGAGAATCTATGGCTACACCTTC. Translation: CASSETRIYGYTF.

The gene calls are TRBV18 and TRBJ1-5; 7 bases map to TRBD1. Germline CDR1 and CDR2: KGHSH and LQKENI. The CDR3 is 15 amino acids. The ends lost 1 base at V and 5 bases at J; junction bases unmatched: 5. Written as DNA, the CDR3 is TGTGCCAGCTCACCACTGACAGGGAGCGATCAGCCCCAGCATTTT. Translating it yields CASSPLTGSDQPQHF.

The chain employs TRBV7-2 and TRBJ1-4; tentatively, D is TRBD1 (6 bases). The CDR3 is 15 residues long. Between the trimmed V and J ends, which lost 1 base and 8 bases, there was a span of 14 bases. CDR1 SGHTA and CDR2 FQGNSA come from the germline V gene. As DNA, the CDR3 is TGTGCCAGCAGCTTAGTAGGGGGGGCAGGGGAAAAACTGTTTTTT. It encodes CASSLVGGAGEKLFF.

V and J are TRBV9 and TRBJ1-1, with D tentatively TRBD1 (5 bases). Germline CDR1 and CDR2: SGDLS and YYNGEE. This CDR3 contains 13 residues. Trimming stripped 1 base from V and 6 bases from J, with 10 bases between. CDR3 coding DNA: TGTGCCAGCAGCGTACAGGGTAGCTCTGAAGCTTTCTTT. Translating it yields CASSVQGSSEAFF.